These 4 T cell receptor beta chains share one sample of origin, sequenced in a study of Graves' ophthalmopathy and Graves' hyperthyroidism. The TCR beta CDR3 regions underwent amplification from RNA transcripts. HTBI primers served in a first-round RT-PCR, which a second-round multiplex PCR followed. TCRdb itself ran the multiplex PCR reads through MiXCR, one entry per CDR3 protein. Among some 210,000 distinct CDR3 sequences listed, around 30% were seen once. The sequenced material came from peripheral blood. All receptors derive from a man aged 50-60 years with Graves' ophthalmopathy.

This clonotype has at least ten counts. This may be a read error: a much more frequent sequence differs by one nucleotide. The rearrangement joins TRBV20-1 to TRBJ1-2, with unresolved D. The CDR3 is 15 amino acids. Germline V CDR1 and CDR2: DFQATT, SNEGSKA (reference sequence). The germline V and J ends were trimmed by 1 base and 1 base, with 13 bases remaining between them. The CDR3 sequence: CSARAVNGNNYGYTF. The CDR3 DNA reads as TGCAGTGCTAGAGCGGTAAATGGAAATAACTATGGCTACACCTTC.

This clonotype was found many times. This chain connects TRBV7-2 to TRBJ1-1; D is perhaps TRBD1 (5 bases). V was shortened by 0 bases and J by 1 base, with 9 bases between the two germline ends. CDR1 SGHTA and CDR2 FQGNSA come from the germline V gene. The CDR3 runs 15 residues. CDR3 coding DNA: TGTGCCAGCAGCTTAGCGCTCGGGGGGAACACTGAAGCTTTCTTT. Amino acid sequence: CASSLALGGNTEAFF.

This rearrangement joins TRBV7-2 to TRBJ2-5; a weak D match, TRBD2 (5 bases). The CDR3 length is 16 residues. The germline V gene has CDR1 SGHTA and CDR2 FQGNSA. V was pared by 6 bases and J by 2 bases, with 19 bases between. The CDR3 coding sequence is TGTGCCAGCAGTCTCGGGTTGTGGCCGGGGCAAGAGACCCAGTACTTC. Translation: CASSLGLWPGQETQYF.

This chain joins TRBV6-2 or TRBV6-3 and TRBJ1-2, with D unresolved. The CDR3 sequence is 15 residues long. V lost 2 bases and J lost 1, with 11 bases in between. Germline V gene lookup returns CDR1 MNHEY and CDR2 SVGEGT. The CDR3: CASSYIGNFNYGYTF. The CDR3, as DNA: TGTGCCAGCAGTTACATTGGGAATTTTAACTATGGCTACACCTTC.